The 30 T cell receptor beta chains in this list originate from one sample, sequenced in a study of CD8 T cells in Susac syndrome. Random hexamers primed reverse transcription of about 0.45 to 1 ug RNA. One entry per CDR3 protein, called by TCRdb with MiXCR from the immunoSEQ multiplex PCR reads. The sample lists some 190,000 distinct CDR3 sequences, about 94% occurring once. Sample: CD4+ T cells from PBMCs. These receptors came from a human donor with Susac syndrome.

The chain combines TRBV5-1 with TRBJ2-3; unclear D gene. Per the germline V gene, CDR1 is SGHRS and CDR2 is YFSETQ. The CDR3 is made up of 14 amino acids. V lost 0 bases, J lost 0 bases, and 5 bases lay in between. The CDR3 here is CASSLDDSTDTQYF. Here the CDR3 DNA reads TGCGCCAGCAGCTTGGACGATAGCACAGATACGCAGTATTTT.

The chain joins TRBV28 to TRBJ2-1; tentatively, D is TRBD1 (6 bases). Between the trimmed V and J ends, which lost 6 bases and 1 base, there was a span of 10 bases. CDR1 MDHEN and CDR2 SYDVKM come from the germline V gene. The CDR3 sequence is 14 residues long. CDR3 loop: CASRMGASYNEQFF. In DNA form, the CDR3 reads TGTGCCAGCAGGATGGGGGCATCCTACAATGAGCAGTTCTTC.

This clonotype was found once. The CDR3 DNA is TGCAGTGCTAAAACAGGGGGCTGGGGGGAGCTGTTTTTT. It specifies CSAKTGGWGELFF. The genes are TRBV20-1 and TRBJ2-2; 9 positions agree with TRBD1. Per the germline V gene, CDR1 is DFQATT and CDR2 is SNEGSKA (reference sequence). CDR3 length: 13 residues. V shed 4 bases, J shed 8 bases, and the junction held 5 bases outside the gene matches.

This clonotype occurred once. This chain joins TRBV18 and TRBJ1-1; the match to TRBD1 covers 7 bases. Per the germline V gene, CDR1 is KGHSH and CDR2 is LQKENI. The CDR3 totals 16 residues. The V segment lost 0 bases and the J segment 0 bases; nucleotides outside the gene matches: 4. In nucleotides, the CDR3 is TGTGCCAGCTCACCACCAGGGCAGGGGGTGAACACTGAAGCTTTCTTT. As protein: CASSPPGQGVNTEAFF.

The chain employs TRBV29-1 and TRBJ2-5; 8 positions agree with TRBD1. Germline CDR1 is SQVTM and CDR2 is ANQGSEA. V shed 6 bases and J 4 bases; nucleotides not matched to a gene: 13. CDR3 length: 15 residues. The CDR3 reads CSVARQGASSETQYF. The CDR3 bases are TGCAGCGTGGCGAGGCAGGGGGCTTCGTCAGAGACCCAGTACTTC.

V gene TRBV6-6 combines with J gene TRBJ2-7; D is perhaps TRBD1 (5 bases). CDR3 size: 14 residues. The V end lost 6 bases, the J end lost 1 base, and 13 bases lay between the germline ends. Germline V gene data show CDR1 as MNHNY and CDR2 as SVGAGI (reference sequence). The CDR3 loop is CASRSGSNSYEQYF. CDR3 coding DNA: TGTGCCAGCAGGTCAGGGTCCAATTCCTACGAGCAGTACTTC.

The rearrangement links TRBV30 to TRBJ1-6; no firm D call. The CDR3 is 17 residues long. With 0 bases removed from V and 2 bases from J, the gap between germline ends came to 14 bases. CDR1 and CDR2 (germline): GTSNPN, SVGIG (reference sequence). The CDR3 nucleotides read TGTGCCTGGAGTGTACCAGGCTGGGCGACCTATAATTCACCCCTCCACTTT. Amino acid sequence: CAWSVPGWATYNSPLHF.

The chain has TRBV7-2 and TRBJ1-1; tentatively, D is TRBD1 (5 bases). There are 12 residues in the CDR3. V shed 3 bases and J shed 7 bases, with 9 bases lying between them. Germline CDR1 and CDR2: SGHTA and FQGNSA. The CDR3 nucleotides are TGTGCCAGCAGCTTTAGACAGCTTGAAGCTTTCTTT. Translated: CASSFRQLEAFF.

The CDR3 loop reads CASSTSGGVQGYTF. DNA for the CDR3: TGCGCCAGCAGCACCTCAGGGGGCGTACAGGGCTACACCTTC. The V call is TRBV5-1, the J call TRBJ1-2; TRBD1 matches at 8 bases. CDR1 is SGHRS and CDR2 is YFSETQ in the germline V gene. The CDR3 contains 14 residues. Trimming at V came to 4 bases and at J to 8 bases, leaving 10 bases not matched to a gene.

This chain connects TRBV3-1 to TRBJ2-7; 9 bases align to TRBD1. The J segment lost 3 bases and the V segment lost 1 base, leaving 4 bases of the junction unmatched. Germline assignment: CDR1 LGHDT and CDR2 YNNKEL (reference sequence). The CDR3 is 15 residues long. The CDR3: CASSQVHRGLYEQYF. CDR3 DNA: TGTGCCAGCAGCCAAGTTCACAGGGGGCTCTACGAGCAGTACTTC.

The chain joins TRBV20-1 to TRBJ2-5, with 9 bases fitting TRBD2. In germline, CDR1 is DFQATT, CDR2 SNEGSKA (reference sequence). V shed 0 bases and J 7 bases; nucleotides not matched to a gene: 9. The CDR3 runs 15 residues. CDR3 coding DNA: TGCAGTGCTAGAGATCGGCGGGGGGGCGTGGGGACCCAGTACTTC. Amino acids: CSARDRRGGVGTQYF.

The rearrangement joins TRBV6-1 to TRBJ1-5; maybe TRBD1 (6 bases). The CDR3 covers 17 residues. Germline values: CDR1 MNHNS, CDR2 SASEGT. Trimming cost V 5 bases and J 1 base, with 18 bases left between them. The DNA for the CDR3 is TGTGCCAGCAGTACGCTTGGGGCAGGGGCCAGCAATCAGCCCCAGCATTTT. Amino acid sequence: CASSTLGAGASNQPQHF.

The chain combines TRBV7-8 with TRBJ2-1; D possibly corresponds to TRBD2 (6 bases). CDR1 and CDR2 (germline): SGHVS, FQNEAQ. V lost 5 bases and J 9 bases, leaving 23 bases between the germline ends. The CDR3 has 16 residues. CDR3 in DNA: TGTGCCAGCAGCCAGGCGGGGAGCGCCGCACGTGGTGAGCAGTTCTTC. As protein: CASSQAGSAARGEQFF.

This chain uses TRBV11-1 with TRBJ1-1; 9 positions agree with TRBD1. The CDR3 runs to 18 residues. V shed 6 bases, J shed 0 bases, and the junction held 14 bases outside the gene matches. From germline, CDR1 is SGHAT and CDR2 FQDESV (reference sequence). The CDR3 region is CASSRLRDRVHMNTEAFF. The DNA of the CDR3 is TGTGCCAGCAGTCGACTCCGGGACAGGGTCCATATGAACACTGAAGCTTTCTTT.

The chain carries TRBV5-1 and TRBJ2-7, with D possibly TRBD1 on 5 matching bases. CDR1 is SGHRS and CDR2 is YFSETQ in the germline V gene. The V gene lost 1 base and the J gene lost 0 bases, with 14 bases spanning the gap. This CDR3 contains 16 residues. CDR3 nucleotide sequence: TGCGCCAGCAGCTTGTCTCCTCAGGGAAGCTCCTACGAGCAGTACTTC. It codes for CASSLSPQGSSYEQYF.

This clonotype showed up just once. The chain has TRBV20-1 and TRBJ2-5; a possible D gene is TRBD2 (6 bases). The CDR3 sequence is 13 residues long. V lost 2 bases and J lost 2, with 9 bases in between. In germline, CDR1 is DFQATT, CDR2 SNEGSKA (reference sequence). CDR3 bases: TGCAGTGCTAGACTAGCGCCTCAAGAGACCCAGTACTTC. This translates into CSARLAPQETQYF.

The chain recombines TRBV6-1 with TRBJ1-4, with a possible D match to TRBD1 (6 bases). V lost 6 bases, J lost 0 bases, and 26 bases lay in between. This CDR3 spans 20 amino acids. Germline-derived CDR1 and CDR2 are MNHNS and SASEGT. In DNA, the CDR3 is TGTGCCAGCAGGCGCGGGAGGGGTGAGGGACACGACTCAACTAATGAAAAACTGTTTTTT. This translates into CASRRGRGEGHDSTNEKLFF.

The chain is built from TRBV6-6 and TRBJ1-5; the match to TRBD1 covers 8 bases. The junction had 5 bases not matched to a gene; V was cut back by 6 bases and J by 4 bases. The germline V gene encodes CDR1 MNHNY and CDR2 SVGAGI (reference sequence). CDR3 size: 14 residues. CDR3 sequence reads: CASRLTGANQPQHF. The CDR3 region has the DNA TGTGCCAGCAGGCTGACAGGGGCGAATCAGCCCCAGCATTTT.

The CDR3 reads CASSLAPEEKLFF. The CDR3 nucleotides read TGTGCCAGCAGCCTAGCGCCGGAGGAAAAACTGTTTTTT. This rearrangement joins TRBV5-4 to TRBJ1-4; D remains ambiguous. The CDR3 sequence is 13 residues long. Germline assignment: CDR1 SGHNT and CDR2 YYREEE (reference sequence). V was trimmed by 4 bases and J by 8 bases, leaving 12 bases between them.

This chain joins TRBV20-1 and TRBJ2-3; 9 bases fit TRBD2. Germline assignment: CDR1 DFQATT and CDR2 SNEGSKA (reference sequence). The CDR3 is 16 amino acids. The V gene end was trimmed by 0 bases and the J gene end by 2 bases; junction bases not matched to a gene: 6. The CDR3 DNA reads TGCAGTGCTAGAGATAGGACTAGCGCCTTCACAGATACGCAGTATTTT. It is translated as CSARDRTSAFTDTQYF.

J is TRBJ1-2 and V is TRBV4-3, with D uncertain. Per germline, CDR1 LGHNA and CDR2 YSLEER. The CDR3 consists of 15 residues. V lost 4 bases and J lost 8, with 20 bases in between. The CDR3 protein is CASSRAQQDRRGYTF. The CDR3 nucleotides are TGCGCCAGCAGCCGGGCCCAGCAGGACCGGCGAGGCTACACCTTC.

The rearrangement links TRBV7-9 to TRBJ2-7; D tentatively fits TRBD1 or TRBD2 (7 bases each). V lost 0 bases and J 2 bases, leaving 17 bases between the germline ends. The CDR3 is 17 residues long. Germline CDR1 reads SEHNR; CDR2 reads FQNEAQ (reference sequence). CDR3 sequence (DNA): TGTGCCAGCAGCTTAGCCTGGGAGGGGGCAGATGCCTACGAGCAGTACTTC. It specifies CASSLAWEGADAYEQYF. The whole variable domain, remainder taken from reference TRBV7-9 and TRBJ2-7, is DTGVSQNPRHKITKRGQNVTFRCDPISEHNRLYWYRQTLGQGPEFLTYFQNEAQLEKSRLLSDRFSAERPKGSFSTLEIQRTEQGDSAMYLCASSLAWEGADAYEQYFGPGTRLTVT.

CDR3 DNA: TGCAGTGCTACAGGGTATGGCTACACCTTC. Translated: CSATGYGYTF. This chain connects TRBV20-1 to TRBJ1-2, with D possibly matching TRBD1 (5 bases). V was shortened by 4 bases and J by 5 bases, with 5 bases between the two germline ends. The CDR3 consists of 10 residues. Per the germline V gene, CDR1 is DFQATT and CDR2 is SNEGSKA (reference sequence).

V and J are TRBV2 and TRBJ2-7; 10 positions agree with TRBD1. V was pared by 6 bases and J by 6 bases, with 8 bases of the junction left unmatched. The CDR3 spans 14 residues. Germline V CDR1 and CDR2: SNHLY, FYNNEI. In nucleotides, the CDR3 is TGTGCCAGCAGGGACAGGACAGGGGGGAGCGAGCAGTACTTC. Protein: CASRDRTGGSEQYF.

The chain couples TRBV20-1 to TRBJ2-5; D may match TRBD1 or TRBD2 (6 bases each). The CDR3 consists of 14 residues. The germline CDR1 and CDR2 sequences are DFQATT and SNEGSKA (reference sequence). V gave up 0 bases and J gave up 3 bases, with 11 bases separating them. The CDR3 spells CSARDGGIEETQYF. In DNA form, the CDR3 reads TGCAGTGCTAGAGACGGGGGCATAGAAGAGACCCAGTACTTC.

Only one count was recorded for this clonotype. The J gene is TRBJ1-4, the V gene TRBV12-3 or TRBV12-4, with unresolved D. CDR3 size: 15 residues. Trimming shortened V by 4 bases and J by 6 bases, and 15 bases separated the two germline ends. CDR3 residues: CASSSRRGKDEKLFF. The CDR3 DNA reads as TGTGCCAGCAGTTCCCGTCGGGGAAAGGATGAAAAACTGTTTTTT.

The V gene is TRBV19, the J gene TRBJ1-5; unclear D gene. CDR1 and CDR2 (germline): LNHDA, SQIVND (reference sequence). CDR3 size: 16 residues. V lost 6 bases and J 3 bases, leaving 18 bases between the germline ends. The CDR3 spells CASRLHSAAANQPQHF. In nucleotides, the CDR3 is TGTGCCAGTAGACTACACAGTGCGGCTGCCAATCAGCCCCAGCATTTT.

The chain has TRBV30 and TRBJ1-2; D might be TRBD1 (6 bases). V dropped 3 bases and J dropped 4 bases, with 18 bases sitting between them. CDR3 size: 15 residues. Germline V gene lookup returns CDR1 GTSNPN and CDR2 SVGIG (reference sequence). The chain's CDR3 is CAWSPTWGQIYGYTF. DNA of the CDR3: TGTGCCTGGAGCCCAACTTGGGGGCAGATCTATGGCTACACCTTC.

The sample holds one count of this clonotype. The chain carries TRBV3-1 and TRBJ2-1; D might be TRBD1 (6 bases). Looked up from germline, CDR1 is LGHDT and CDR2 is YNNKEL (reference sequence). The CDR3 loop spans 12 amino acids. The V end was cut by 6 bases, the J end by 9 bases, with 12 bases between. CDR3 sequence (DNA): TGTGCCAGCAGAAACAGGGTGGGTGAGCAGTTCTTC. It encodes CASRNRVGEQFF.

This chain joins TRBV18 and TRBJ2-1, with D maybe TRBD2 (5 bases). Germline-derived CDR1 and CDR2 are KGHSH and LQKENI. V was trimmed by 0 bases and J by 6 bases, leaving 6 bases between them. The CDR3 is 13 residues long. CDR3 protein: CASSPPDSNEQFF. CDR3 DNA sequence: TGTGCCAGCTCACCACCGGACTCCAATGAGCAGTTCTTC.